This is a list of T cell receptor beta chains from one sample in a study of shared clonotypes between healthy human individuals. Assay used: immunoSEQ multiplex PCR; TCRdb lists only in-frame clones, some missing. The sample yields around 200,000 clones, about 66% seen once. Material for sequencing was memory CD4+ T cells sorted from blood. These receptors were taken from a man between 25 and 39 years old in good health. The CDR3 runs from the conserved cysteine through the conserved F or W. The D gene is left open where the match is weak. Expanded clones get a size class; other rows say once, few or many, or leave the size out.

>TRBV11-2|-|TRBJ2-1|-
TGTGCCAGCAGCTTAGATCTTGGCTCGTCGGAGCAGTTCTTC
CASSLDLGSSEQFF
>TRBV5-6|TRBD1|TRBJ2-7|few
TGTGCCAGTTCCGGGACAGACTCCTACGAGCAGTACTTC
CASSGTDSYEQYF
>TRBV7-2|-|TRBJ2-7|-
TGTGCCAGCAGCTTAGGGATTGGGAACGAGCAGTACTTC
CASSLGIGNEQYF
>TRBV6-6|-|TRBJ2-5|few
TGTGCCAGCAGTTACTCTTTCGACACTCCTCAAGAGACCCAGTACTTC
CASSYSFDTPQETQYF
>TRBV5-1|-|TRBJ2-1|once
TGCGCCAGCAGCTCAGGACTAATCGATGAGCAGTTCTTC
CASSSGLIDEQFF
>TRBV10-1|-|TRBJ2-4|-
TGCGCCAGCAGTGAGTCCTTTTTCGTGGGACAGGGAGCCATTAGCGGGGAAAACATTCAGTACTTC
CASSESFFVGQGAISGENIQYF
>TRBV15|-|TRBJ2-1|few
TGTGCCACCAGTCTAGGGGCGGCGGATGAGCAGTTCTTC
CATSLGAADEQFF
>TRBV7-8|-|TRBJ2-5|-
TGTGCCAGCAGCCCAGGGGGGGAAGAGACCCAGTACTTC
CASSPGGEETQYF
>TRBV5-5|-|TRBJ2-1|-
TGTGCCAGCAGCTTGAGGGCACAGGCCACCTACAATGAGCAGTTCTTC
CASSLRAQATYNEQFF
>TRBV28|-|TRBJ2-5|-
TGTGCCACTAGGGGGAGCCAGGAGACCCAGTACTTC
CATRGSQETQYF
>TRBV5-5|-|TRBJ2-3|-
TGTGCCAGCAGCTTGGGTCCCAGGGGGGCAAGCGATACGCAGTATTTT
CASSLGPRGASDTQYF
>TRBV7-2|-|TRBJ1-2|-
TGTGCCAGCAGCGACCTTAACTATGGCTACACCTTC
CASSDLNYGYTF
>TRBV18|-|TRBJ2-7|few
TGTGCCAGCTCACCCGACAACGAGCAGTACTTC
CASSPDNEQYF